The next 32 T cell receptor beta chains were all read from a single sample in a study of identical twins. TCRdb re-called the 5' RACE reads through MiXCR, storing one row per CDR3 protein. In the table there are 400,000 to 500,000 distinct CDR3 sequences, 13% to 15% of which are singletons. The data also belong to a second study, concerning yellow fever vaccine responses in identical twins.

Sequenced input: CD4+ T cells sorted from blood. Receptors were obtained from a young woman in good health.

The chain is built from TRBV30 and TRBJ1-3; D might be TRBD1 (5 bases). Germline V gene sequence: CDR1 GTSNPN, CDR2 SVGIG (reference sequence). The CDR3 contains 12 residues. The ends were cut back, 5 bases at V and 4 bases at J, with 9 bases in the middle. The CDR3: CAWAGFGNTIYF. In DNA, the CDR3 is TGTGCCTGGGCAGGGTTCGGAAACACCATATATTTT.

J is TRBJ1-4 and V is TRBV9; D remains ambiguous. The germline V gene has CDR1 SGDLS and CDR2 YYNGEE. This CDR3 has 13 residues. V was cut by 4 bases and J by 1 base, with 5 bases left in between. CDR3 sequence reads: CASSYGTNEKLFF. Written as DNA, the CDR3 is TGTGCCAGCAGCTACGGAACTAATGAAAAACTGTTTTTT.

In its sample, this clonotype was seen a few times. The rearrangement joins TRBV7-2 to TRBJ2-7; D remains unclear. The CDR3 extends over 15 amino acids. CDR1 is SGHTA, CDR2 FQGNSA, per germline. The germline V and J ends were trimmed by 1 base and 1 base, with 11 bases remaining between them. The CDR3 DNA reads TGTGCCAGCAGCTTAGGAGGTCCGTCATCCTACGAGCAGTACTTC. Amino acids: CASSLGGPSSYEQYF.

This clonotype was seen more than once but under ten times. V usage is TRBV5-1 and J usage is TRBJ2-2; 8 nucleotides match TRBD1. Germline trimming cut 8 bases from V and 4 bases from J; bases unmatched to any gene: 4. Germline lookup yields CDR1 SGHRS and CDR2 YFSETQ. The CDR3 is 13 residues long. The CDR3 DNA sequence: TGCGCCAGTACTACAGGGGGCACCGGGGAGCTGTTTTTT. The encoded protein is CASTTGGTGELFF. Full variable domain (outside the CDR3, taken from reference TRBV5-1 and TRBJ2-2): KAGVTQTPRYLIKTRGQQVTLSCSPISGHRSVSWYQQTPGQGLQFLFEYFSETQRNKGNFPGRFSGRQFSNSRSEMNVSTLELGDSALYLCASTTGGTGELFFGEGSRLTVL.

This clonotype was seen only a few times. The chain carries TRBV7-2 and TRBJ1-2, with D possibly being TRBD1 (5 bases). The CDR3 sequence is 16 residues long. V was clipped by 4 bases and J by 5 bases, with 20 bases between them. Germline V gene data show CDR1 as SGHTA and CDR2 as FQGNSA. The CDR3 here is CASSSYPPGGGYGYTF. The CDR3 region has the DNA TGTGCCAGCAGCTCCTACCCCCCCGGGGGGGGGTATGGCTACACCTTC.

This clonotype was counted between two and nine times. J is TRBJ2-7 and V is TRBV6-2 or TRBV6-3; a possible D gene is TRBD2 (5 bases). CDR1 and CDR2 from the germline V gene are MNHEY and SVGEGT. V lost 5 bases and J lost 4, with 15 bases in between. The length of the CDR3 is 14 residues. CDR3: CASSLESGGYEQYF. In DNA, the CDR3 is TGTGCCAGCAGTCTCGAGAGCGGAGGTTACGAGCAGTACTTC.

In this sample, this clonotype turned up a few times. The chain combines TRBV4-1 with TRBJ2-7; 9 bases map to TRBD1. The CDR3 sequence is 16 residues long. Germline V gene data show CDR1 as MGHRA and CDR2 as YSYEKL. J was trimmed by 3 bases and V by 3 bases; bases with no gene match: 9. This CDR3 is CASSQSPGQGGYEQYF. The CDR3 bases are TGCGCCAGCAGCCAGAGCCCGGGACAGGGAGGCTACGAGCAGTACTTC.

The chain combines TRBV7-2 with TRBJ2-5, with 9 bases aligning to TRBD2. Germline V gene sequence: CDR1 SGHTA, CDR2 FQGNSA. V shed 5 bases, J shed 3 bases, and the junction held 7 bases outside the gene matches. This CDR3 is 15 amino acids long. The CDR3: CASSLGRGGKETQYF. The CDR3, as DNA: TGTGCCAGCAGCCTCGGGCGGGGGGGTAAAGAGACCCAGTACTTC.

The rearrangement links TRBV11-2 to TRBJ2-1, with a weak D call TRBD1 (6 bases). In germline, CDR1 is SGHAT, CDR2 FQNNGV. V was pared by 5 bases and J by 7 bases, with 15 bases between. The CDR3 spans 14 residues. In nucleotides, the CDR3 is TGTGCCAGCAGCCCGCTTCAGGGGCGGAATGAGCAGTTCTTC. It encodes CASSPLQGRNEQFF.

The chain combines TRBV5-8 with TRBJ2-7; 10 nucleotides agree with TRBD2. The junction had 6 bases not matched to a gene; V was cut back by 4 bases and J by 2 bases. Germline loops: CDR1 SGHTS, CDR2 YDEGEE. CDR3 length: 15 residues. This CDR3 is CASSRTGTSAYEQYF. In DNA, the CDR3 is TGTGCCAGCAGCCGTACCGGGACTAGCGCCTACGAGCAGTACTTC.

The CDR3 here is CATKGTHGREQFF. The CDR3 DNA is TGTGCCACCAAGGGGACCCACGGCAGGGAGCAGTTCTTC. The chain uses TRBV24-1 and TRBJ2-1; D is perhaps TRBD1 or TRBD2 (5 bases each). The CDR3 length is 13 residues. CDR1 KGHDR and CDR2 SFDVKD come from the germline V gene. V lost 8 bases, J lost 10 bases, and 17 bases lay in between.

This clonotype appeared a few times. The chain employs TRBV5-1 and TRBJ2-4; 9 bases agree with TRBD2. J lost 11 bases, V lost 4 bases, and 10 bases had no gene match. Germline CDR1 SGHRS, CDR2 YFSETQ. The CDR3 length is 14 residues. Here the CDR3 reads CASSPDSGSFVQYF. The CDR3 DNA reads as TGCGCCAGCAGCCCCGATAGCGGGAGTTTCGTTCAGTACTTC.

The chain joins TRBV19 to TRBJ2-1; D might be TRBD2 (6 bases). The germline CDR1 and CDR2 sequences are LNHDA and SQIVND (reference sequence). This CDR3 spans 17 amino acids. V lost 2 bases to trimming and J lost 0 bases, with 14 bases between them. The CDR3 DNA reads TGTGCCAGTAGTATATGGAGGGCGGGTAGCTCCTACAATGAGCAGTTCTTC. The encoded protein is CASSIWRAGSSYNEQFF.

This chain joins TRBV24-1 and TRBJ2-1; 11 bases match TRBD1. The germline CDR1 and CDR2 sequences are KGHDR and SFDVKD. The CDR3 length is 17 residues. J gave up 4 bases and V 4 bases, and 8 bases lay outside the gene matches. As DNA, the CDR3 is TGTGCCACCAGTGACCACGGGACAGGGGGGGTTTACAATGAGCAGTTCTTC. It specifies CATSDHGTGGVYNEQFF.

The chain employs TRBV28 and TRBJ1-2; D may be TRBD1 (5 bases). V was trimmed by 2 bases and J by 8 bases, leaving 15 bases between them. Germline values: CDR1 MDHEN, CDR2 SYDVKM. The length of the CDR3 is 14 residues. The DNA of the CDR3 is TGTGCCAGCAGTTTAGTGGCGGTCGAGGGGGGCTACACCTTC. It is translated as CASSLVAVEGGYTF.

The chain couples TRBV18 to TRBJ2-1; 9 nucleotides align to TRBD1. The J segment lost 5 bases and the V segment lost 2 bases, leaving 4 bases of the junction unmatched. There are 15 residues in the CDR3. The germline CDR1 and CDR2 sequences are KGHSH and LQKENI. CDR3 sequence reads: CASSPLWTGDNEQFF. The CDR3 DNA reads TGTGCCAGCTCACCATTGTGGACAGGGGACAATGAGCAGTTCTTC.

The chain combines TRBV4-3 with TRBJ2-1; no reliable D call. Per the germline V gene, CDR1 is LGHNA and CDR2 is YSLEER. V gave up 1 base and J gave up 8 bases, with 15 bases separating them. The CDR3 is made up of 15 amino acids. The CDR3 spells CASSQGRVVVHEQFF. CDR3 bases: TGCGCCAGCAGCCAAGGTCGGGTGGTGGTGCATGAGCAGTTCTTC.

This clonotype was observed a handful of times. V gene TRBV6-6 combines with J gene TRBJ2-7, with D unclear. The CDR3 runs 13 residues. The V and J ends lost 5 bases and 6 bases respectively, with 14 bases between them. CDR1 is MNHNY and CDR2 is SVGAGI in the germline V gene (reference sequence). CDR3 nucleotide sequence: TGTGCCAGCAGTCAAAGGGTCTCCCGCGAGCAGTACTTC. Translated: CASSQRVSREQYF.

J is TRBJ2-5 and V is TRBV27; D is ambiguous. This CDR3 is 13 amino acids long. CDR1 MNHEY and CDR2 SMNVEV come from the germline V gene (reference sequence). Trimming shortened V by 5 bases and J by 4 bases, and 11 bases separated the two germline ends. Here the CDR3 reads CASSPSQLETQYF. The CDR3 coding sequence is TGTGCCAGCAGTCCCTCCCAGTTAGAGACCCAGTACTTC.

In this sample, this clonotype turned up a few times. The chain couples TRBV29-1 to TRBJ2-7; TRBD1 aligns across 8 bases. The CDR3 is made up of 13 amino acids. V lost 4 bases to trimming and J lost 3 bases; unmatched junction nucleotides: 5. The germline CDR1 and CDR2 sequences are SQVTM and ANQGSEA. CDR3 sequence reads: CSVGDRPNYEQYF. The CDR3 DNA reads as TGCAGCGTTGGGGACAGGCCCAACTACGAGCAGTACTTC.

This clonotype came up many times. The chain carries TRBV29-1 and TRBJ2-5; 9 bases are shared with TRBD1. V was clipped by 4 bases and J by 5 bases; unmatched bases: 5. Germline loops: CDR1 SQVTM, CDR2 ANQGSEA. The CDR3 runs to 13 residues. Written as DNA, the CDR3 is TGCAGCGTTGCCGGGACAGGGCCCGAGACCCAGTACTTC. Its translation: CSVAGTGPETQYF.

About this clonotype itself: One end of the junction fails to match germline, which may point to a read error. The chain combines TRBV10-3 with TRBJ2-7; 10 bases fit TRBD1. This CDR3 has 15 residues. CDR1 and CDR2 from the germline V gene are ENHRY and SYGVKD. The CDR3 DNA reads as TGTGCCAACAGTGACCCCCCGGACAGGGGGTATGTGCAGTACTTC. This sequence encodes CANSDPPDRGYVQYF.

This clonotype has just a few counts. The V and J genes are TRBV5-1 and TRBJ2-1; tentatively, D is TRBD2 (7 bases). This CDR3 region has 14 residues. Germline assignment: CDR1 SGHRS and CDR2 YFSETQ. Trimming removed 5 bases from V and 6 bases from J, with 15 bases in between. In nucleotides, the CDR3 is TGCGCCAGCAGACCTGGCGGGGGCCTCAATGAGCAGTTCTTC. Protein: CASRPGGGLNEQFF.

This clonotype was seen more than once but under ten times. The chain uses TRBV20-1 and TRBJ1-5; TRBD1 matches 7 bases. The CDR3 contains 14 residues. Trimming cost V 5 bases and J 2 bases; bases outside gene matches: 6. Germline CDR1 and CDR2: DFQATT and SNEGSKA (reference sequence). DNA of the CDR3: TGCAGTGCTGGAGGGGGCGCGGGCAATCAGCCCCAGCATTTT. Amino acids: CSAGGGAGNQPQHF.

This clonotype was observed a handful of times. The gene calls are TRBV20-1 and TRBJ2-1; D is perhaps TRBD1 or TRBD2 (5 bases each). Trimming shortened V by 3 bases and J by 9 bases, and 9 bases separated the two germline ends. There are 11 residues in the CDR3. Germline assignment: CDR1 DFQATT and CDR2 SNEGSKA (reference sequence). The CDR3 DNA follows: TGCAGTGCTAGTGAGAGGGGTGAGCAGTTCTTC. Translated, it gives CSASERGEQFF.

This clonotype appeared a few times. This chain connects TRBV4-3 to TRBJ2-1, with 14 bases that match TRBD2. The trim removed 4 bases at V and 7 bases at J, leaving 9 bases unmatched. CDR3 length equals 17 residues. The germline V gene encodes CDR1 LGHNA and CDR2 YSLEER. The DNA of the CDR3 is TGCGCCAGCAGCCGTCGAACCGGGACTAGCGGGAGTAATGAGCAGTTCTTC. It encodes CASSRRTGTSGSNEQFF.

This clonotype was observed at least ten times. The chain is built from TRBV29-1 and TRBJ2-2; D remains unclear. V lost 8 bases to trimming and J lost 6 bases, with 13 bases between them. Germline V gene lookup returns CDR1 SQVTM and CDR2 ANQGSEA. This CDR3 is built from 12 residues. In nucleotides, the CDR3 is TGCAGCACCAAAGGCGCGTCCGGGGAGCTGTTTTTT. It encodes CSTKGASGELFF.

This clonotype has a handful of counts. The CDR3 protein is CASSPPTGGIREKLFF. The CDR3 DNA reads as TGTGCCAGCAGCCCCCCTACAGGGGGAATACGGGAAAAACTGTTTTTT. The chain links TRBV11-2 to TRBJ1-4, with 8 bases aligning to TRBD1. The V segment lost 5 bases and the J segment 8 bases; nucleotides outside the gene matches: 13. CDR3 length: 16 residues. CDR1 and CDR2 (germline): SGHAT, FQNNGV.

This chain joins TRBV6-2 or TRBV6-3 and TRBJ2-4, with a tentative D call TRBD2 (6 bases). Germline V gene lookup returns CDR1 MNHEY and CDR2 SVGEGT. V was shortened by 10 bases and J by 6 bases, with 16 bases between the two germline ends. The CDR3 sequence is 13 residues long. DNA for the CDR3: TGTGCCACAAATCCGGGACTCTTAAACATTCAGTACTTC. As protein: CATNPGLLNIQYF.

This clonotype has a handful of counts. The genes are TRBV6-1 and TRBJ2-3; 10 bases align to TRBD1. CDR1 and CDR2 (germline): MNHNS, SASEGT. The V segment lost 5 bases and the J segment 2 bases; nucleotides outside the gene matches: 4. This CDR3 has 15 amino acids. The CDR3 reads CASSQTGGYTDTQYF. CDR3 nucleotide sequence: TGTGCCAGCAGTCAGACAGGGGGCTACACAGATACGCAGTATTTT.

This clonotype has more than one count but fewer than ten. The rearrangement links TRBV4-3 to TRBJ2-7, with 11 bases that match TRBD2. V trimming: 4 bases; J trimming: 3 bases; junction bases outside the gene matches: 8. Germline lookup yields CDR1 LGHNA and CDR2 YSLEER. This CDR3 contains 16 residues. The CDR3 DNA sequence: TGCGCCAGCAGCCGTACGGGACTAGCGGAGATCTACGAGCAGTACTTC. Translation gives CASSRTGLAEIYEQYF.

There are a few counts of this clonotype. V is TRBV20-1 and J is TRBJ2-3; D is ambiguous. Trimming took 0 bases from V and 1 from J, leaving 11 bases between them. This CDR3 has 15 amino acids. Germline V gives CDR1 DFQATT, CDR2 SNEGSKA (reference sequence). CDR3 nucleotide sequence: TGCAGTGCTAGAGATCCTACAGAGGGCACAGATACGCAGTATTTT. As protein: CSARDPTEGTDTQYF.